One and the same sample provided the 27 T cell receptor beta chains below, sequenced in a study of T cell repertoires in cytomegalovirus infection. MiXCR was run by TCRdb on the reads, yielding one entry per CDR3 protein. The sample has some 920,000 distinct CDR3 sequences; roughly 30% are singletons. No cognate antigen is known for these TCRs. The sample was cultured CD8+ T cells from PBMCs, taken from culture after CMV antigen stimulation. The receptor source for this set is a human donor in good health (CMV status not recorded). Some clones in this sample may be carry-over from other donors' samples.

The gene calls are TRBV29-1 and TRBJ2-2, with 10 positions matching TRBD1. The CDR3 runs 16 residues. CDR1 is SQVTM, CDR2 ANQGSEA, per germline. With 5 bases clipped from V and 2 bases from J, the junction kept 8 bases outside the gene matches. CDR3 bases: TGCAGCGTTCGATCCGGGGACAGGGGTAACACCGGGGAGCTGTTTTTT. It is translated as CSVRSGDRGNTGELFF.

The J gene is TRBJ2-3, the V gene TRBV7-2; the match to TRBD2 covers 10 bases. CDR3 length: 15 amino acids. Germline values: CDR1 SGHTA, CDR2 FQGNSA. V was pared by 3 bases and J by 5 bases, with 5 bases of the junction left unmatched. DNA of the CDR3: TGTGCCAGCAGCTTGACTAGCGGGTTGAGAGATACGCAGTATTTT. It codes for CASSLTSGLRDTQYF.

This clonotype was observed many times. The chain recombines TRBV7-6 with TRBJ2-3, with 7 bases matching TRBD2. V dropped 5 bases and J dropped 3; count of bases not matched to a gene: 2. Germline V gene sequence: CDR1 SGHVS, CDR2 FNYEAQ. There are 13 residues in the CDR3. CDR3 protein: CASSTGGTDTQYF. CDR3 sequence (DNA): TGTGCCAGCAGCACCGGGGGGACAGATACGCAGTATTTT.

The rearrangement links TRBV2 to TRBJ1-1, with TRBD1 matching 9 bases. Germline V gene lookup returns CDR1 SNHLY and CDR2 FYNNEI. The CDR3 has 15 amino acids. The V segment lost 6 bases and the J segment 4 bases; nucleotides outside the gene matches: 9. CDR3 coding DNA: TGTGCCAGCAGCGCCCCGGGACAGGGCGGCACTGAAGCTTTCTTT. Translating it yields CASSAPGQGGTEAFF.

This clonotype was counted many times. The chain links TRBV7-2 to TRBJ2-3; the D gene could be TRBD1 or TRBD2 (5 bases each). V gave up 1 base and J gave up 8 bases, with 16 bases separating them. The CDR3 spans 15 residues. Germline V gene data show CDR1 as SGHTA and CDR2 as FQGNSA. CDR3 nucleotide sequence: TGTGCCAGCAGCTTAGATCCTGGGGGAGTAGCTACGCAGTATTTT. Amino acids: CASSLDPGGVATQYF.

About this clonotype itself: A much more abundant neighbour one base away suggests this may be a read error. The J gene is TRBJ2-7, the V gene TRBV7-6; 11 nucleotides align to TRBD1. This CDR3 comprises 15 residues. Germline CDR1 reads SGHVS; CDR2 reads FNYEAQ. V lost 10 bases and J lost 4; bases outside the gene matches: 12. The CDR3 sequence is CANSPGTGGIYEQYF. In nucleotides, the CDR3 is TGTGCCAACAGTCCCGGGACAGGGGGAATTTACGAGCAGTACTTC.

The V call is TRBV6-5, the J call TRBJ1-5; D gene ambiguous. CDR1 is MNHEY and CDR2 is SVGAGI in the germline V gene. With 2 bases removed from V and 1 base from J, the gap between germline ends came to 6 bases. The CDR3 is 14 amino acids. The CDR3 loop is CASSYGESNQPQHF. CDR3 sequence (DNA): TGTGCCAGCAGTTACGGGGAAAGCAATCAGCCCCAGCATTTT.

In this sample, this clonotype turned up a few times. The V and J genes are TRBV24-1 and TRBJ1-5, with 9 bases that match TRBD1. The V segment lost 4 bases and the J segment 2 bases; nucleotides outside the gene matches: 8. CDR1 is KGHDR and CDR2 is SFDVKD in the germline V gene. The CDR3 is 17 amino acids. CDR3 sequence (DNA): TGTGCCACCAGTGACACCCGGGACAGGGTCGGCAATCAGCCCCAGCATTTT. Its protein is CATSDTRDRVGNQPQHF.

The CDR3 coding sequence is TGCGCCAGCAGCCAAGAAGTCGGGTCAGCGATACACAATGAGCAGTTCTTC. Its protein product is CASSQEVGSAIHNEQFF. V is TRBV4-1 and J is TRBJ2-1; D gene uncertain. V lost 0 bases, J lost 5 bases, and 17 bases lay in between. Looked up from germline, CDR1 is MGHRA and CDR2 is YSYEKL. CDR3 length: 17 amino acids.

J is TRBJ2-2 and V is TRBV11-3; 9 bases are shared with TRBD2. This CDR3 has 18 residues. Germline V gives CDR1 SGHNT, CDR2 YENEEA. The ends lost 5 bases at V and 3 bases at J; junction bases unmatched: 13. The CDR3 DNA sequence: TGTGCCAGCAGCGATCAAGCAGGGACTAGCTCATACACCGGGGAGCTGTTTTTT. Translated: CASSDQAGTSSYTGELFF.

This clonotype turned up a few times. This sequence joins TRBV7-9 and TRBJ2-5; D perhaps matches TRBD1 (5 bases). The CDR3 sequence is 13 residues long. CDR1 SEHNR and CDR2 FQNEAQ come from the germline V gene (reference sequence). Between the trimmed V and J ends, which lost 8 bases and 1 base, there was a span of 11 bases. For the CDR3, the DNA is TGTGCCAGCGTGTGGGGCCTCCAAGAGACCCAGTACTTC. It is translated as CASVWGLQETQYF.

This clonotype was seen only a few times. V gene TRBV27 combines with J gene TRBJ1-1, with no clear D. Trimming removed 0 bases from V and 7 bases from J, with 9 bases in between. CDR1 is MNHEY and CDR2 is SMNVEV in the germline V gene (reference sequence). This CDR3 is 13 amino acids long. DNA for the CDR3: TGTGCCAGCAGTTTATCCGTCTGGGTTGAAGCTTTCTTT. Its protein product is CASSLSVWVEAFF.

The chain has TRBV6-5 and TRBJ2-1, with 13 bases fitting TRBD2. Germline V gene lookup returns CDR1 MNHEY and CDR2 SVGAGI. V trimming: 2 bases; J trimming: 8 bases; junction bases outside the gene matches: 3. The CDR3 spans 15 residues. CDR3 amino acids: CASSYGTSGVYEQFF. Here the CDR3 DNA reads TGTGCCAGCAGTTACGGGACTAGCGGGGTCTATGAGCAGTTCTTC.

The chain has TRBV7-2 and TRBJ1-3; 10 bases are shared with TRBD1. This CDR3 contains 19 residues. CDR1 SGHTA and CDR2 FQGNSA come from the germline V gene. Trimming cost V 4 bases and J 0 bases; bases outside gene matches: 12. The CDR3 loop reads CASSSFTRDRGLSGNTIYF. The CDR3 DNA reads TGTGCCAGCAGCTCGTTTACCCGGGACAGGGGTCTCTCTGGAAACACCATATATTTT.

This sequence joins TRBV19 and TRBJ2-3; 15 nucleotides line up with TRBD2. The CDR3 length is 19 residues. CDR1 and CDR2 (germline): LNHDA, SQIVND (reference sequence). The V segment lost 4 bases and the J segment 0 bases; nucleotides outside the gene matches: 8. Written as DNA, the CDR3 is TGTGCCAGTAGTAACCCTAGGACTAGCGGGGGGGGTAGCACAGATACGCAGTATTTT. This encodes CASSNPRTSGGGSTDTQYF.

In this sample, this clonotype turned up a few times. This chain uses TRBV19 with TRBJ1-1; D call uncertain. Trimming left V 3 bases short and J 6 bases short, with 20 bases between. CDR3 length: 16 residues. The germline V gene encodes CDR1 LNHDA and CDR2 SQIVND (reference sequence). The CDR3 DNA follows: TGTGCCAGTAGTATGAGCATCCACGGGGAATTCGCTGAAGCTTTCTTT. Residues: CASSMSIHGEFAEAFF.

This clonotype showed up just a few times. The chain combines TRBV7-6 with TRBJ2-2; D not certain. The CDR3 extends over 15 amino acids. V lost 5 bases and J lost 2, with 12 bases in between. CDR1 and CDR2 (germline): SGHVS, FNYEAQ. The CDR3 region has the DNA TGTGCCAGCAGCAGGGAAAGGGTTAACACCGGGGAGCTGTTTTTT. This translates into CASSRERVNTGELFF. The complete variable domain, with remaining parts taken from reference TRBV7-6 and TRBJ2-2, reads GAGVSQSPRYKVTKRGQDVALRCDPISGHVSLYWYRQALGQGPEFLTYFNYEAQQDKSGLPNDRFSAERPEGSISTLTIQRTEQRDSAMYRCASSRERVNTGELFFGEGSRLTVL.

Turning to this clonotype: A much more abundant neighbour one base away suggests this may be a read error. This chain's CDR3 is CASSYIAGVYNEQFF. For the CDR3, the DNA is TGTGCCAGCAGCTACATAGCGGGGGTATACAATGAGCAGTTCTTC. The chain combines TRBV7-9 with TRBJ2-1, with TRBD2 matching 9 bases. The V gene end was trimmed by 4 bases and the J gene end by 4 bases; junction bases not matched to a gene: 5. This CDR3 region has 15 residues. Germline values: CDR1 SEHNR, CDR2 FQNEAQ (reference sequence). Together with reference TRBV7-9 and TRBJ2-1, the CDR3 gives the full variable domain: DTGVSQNPRHKITKRGQNVTFRCDPISEHNRLYWYRQTLGQGPEFLTYFQNEAQLEKSRLLSDRFSAERPKGSFSTLEIQRTEQGDSAMYLCASSYIAGVYNEQFFGPGTRLTVL.

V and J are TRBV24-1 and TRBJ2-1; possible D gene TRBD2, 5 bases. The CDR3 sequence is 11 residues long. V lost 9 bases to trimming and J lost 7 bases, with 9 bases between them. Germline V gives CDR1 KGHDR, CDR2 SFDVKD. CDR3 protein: CATEEGNEQFF. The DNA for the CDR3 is TGTGCCACCGAAGAGGGTAATGAGCAGTTCTTC.

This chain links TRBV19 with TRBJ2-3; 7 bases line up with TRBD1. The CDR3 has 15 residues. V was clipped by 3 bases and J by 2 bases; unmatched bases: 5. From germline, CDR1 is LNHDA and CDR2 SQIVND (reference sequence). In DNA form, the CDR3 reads TGTGCCAGTAGTATCTTGGACAGGTCCACAGATACGCAGTATTTT. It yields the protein CASSILDRSTDTQYF.

CDR3 coding DNA: TGTGCCAGCAGCTTAGCGCCCCCGGGCGGAGAAGCTTTCTTT. It codes for CASSLAPPGGEAFF. This chain uses TRBV7-4 with TRBJ1-1; D remains ambiguous. CDR1 SGHVT and CDR2 SQSDAQ come from the germline V gene. This CDR3 spans 14 amino acids. V lost 0 bases and J 8 bases, leaving 13 bases between the germline ends.

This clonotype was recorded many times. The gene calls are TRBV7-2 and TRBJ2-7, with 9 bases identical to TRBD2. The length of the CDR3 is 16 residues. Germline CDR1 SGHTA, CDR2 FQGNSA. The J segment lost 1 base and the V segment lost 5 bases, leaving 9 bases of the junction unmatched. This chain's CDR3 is CASSVSGGSSSYEQYF. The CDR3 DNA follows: TGTGCCAGCAGCGTTAGCGGGGGATCCTCATCCTACGAGCAGTACTTC.

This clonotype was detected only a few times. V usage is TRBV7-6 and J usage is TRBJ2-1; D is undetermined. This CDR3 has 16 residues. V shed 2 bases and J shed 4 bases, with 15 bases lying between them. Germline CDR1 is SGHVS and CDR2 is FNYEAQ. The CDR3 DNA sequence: TGTGCCAGCAGCTTAAACGCACCACTCGTTTACAATGAGCAGTTCTTC. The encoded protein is CASSLNAPLVYNEQFF. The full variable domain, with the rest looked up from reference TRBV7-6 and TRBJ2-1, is GAGVSQSPRYKVTKRGQDVALRCDPISGHVSLYWYRQALGQGPEFLTYFNYEAQQDKSGLPNDRFSAERPEGSISTLTIQRTEQRDSAMYRCASSLNAPLVYNEQFFGPGTRLTVL.

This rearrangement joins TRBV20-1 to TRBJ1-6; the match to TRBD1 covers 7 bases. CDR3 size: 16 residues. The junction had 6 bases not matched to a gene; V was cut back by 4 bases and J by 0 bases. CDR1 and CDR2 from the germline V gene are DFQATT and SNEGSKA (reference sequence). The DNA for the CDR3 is TGCAGTGCTAACAGGGGTCAAAGCTCCTATAATTCACCCCTCCACTTT. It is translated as CSANRGQSSYNSPLHF.

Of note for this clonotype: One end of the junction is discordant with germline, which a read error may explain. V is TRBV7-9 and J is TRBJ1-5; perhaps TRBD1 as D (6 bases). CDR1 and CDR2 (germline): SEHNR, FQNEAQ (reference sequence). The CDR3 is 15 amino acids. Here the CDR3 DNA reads TGTGCCAGCAGCTTAGAAGGGGGTAGCAATCAGCTCCAGCATTTT. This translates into CASSLEGGSNQLQHF.

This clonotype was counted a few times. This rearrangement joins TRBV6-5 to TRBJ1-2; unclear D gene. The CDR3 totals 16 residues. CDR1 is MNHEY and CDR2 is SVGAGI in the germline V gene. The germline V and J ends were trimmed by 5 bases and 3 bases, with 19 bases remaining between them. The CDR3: CASSDYAGSNYYGYTF. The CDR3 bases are TGTGCCAGCAGTGATTACGCGGGCAGCAACTACTATGGCTACACCTTC.

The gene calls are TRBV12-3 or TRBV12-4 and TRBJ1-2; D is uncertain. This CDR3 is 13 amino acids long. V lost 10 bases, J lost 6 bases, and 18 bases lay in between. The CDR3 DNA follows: TGTGCCATCCTCCCGGTGAATCTAAATGGCTACACCTTC. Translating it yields CAILPVNLNGYTF.